Listed below are T cell receptor beta chains from one sample, sequenced in a study of CD8+ T cells in alopecia areata. The data were produced by immunoSEQ multiplex PCR, yet TCRdb's version contains in-frame clones alone and is incomplete. The table includes hundreds of thousands of clones, 67% detected once. The specimen was CD4+ T cells sorted from blood, collected at week 0. These receptors were collected from a human donor with alopecia areata. The CDR3 runs from the conserved cysteine through the conserved F or W. D genes are given only for firm matches. Clone size is not always given. Where it is, it says once, few, many or a class for expanded clones.

>TRBJ1-5|-|TRBV29-1|-
TGCAGCGTGGGGGTGAATCAGCCCCAGCATTTT
CSVGVNQPQHF
>TRBJ1-6|-|TRBV30|-
TGTGCCTGGAGATTGTCAGGGCAAAGAGCACCCCTCCACTTT
CAWRLSGQRAPLHF
>TRBJ2-7|-|TRBV7-9|-
TGTGCCAGCAGCTTCCTTAGCTACGAGCAGTACTTC
CASSFLSYEQYF
>TRBJ2-1|few|TRBV30|TRBD1
TGTGCCTGGAGTCCCCGAGGGGACCGGGTCTCAGGGGGGCAGTTCTTC
CAWSPRGDRVSGGQFF
>TRBJ2-2|-|TRBV4-3|-
TGCGCCAGCAGAAGGGGGGCCGGGGAGCTGTTTTTT
CASRRGAGELFF
>TRBJ2-5|-|TRBV30|TRBD2
TGTGCCTGGAGACAACTAGCGGGGGGGCCGGAGACCCAGTACTTC
CAWRQLAGGPETQYF
>TRBJ1-1|-|TRBV30|-
TGTGCCTGGCAAGTACTAGGGTACACTGAAGCTTTCTTT
CAWQVLGYTEAFF
>TRBJ1-1|-|TRBV6-5|-
TGTGCCAGCAGTTACGGAGCGGCAGGAATGAACACTGAAGCTTTCTTT
CASSYGAAGMNTEAFF
>TRBJ2-5|many|TRBV9|-
TGTGCCAGCAGCCCCCGGGGGAGAGACCAAGAGACCCAGTACTTC
CASSPRGRDQETQYF
>TRBJ1-5|-|TRBV9|-
TGTGCCAGCAGCGTACGGGGGGATAGCAATCAGCCCCAGCATTTT
CASSVRGDSNQPQHF
>TRBJ1-6|-|TRBV7-2|TRBD1
TGTGCCAGCAGCCCACAGGGGAATAATTCACCCCTCCACTTT
CASSPQGNNSPLHF
>TRBJ1-6|once|TRBV5-4|TRBD1
TGTGCCAGCCAGAACTGGGACAGGACTTCACCCCTCCACTTT
CASQNWDRTSPLHF
>TRBJ2-3|few|TRBV4-2|-
TGTGCCAGCAGCCAGACAACAGATACGCAGTATTTT
CASSQTTDTQYF
>TRBJ1-1|few|TRBV29-1|-
TGCAGCGTTGAGAGGGGGAAGGCTGAAGCTTTCTTT
CSVERGKAEAFF
>TRBJ2-7|-|TRBV5-4|-
TGTGCCAGCAGCCAGCAGACTAACTCCTACGAGCAGTACTTC
CASSQQTNSYEQYF
>TRBJ1-2|few|TRBV7-2|-
TGTGCCAGCAGCTTAGATGAGTACTATGGCTACACCTTC
CASSLDEYYGYTF
>TRBJ2-7|few|TRBV4-1|-
TGCGCCAGCAGCCATCAAAGCGGGTCCCTAGGGGACGAGCAGTACTTC
CASSHQSGSLGDEQYF
>TRBJ2-7|-|TRBV4-1|-
TGCGCCAGCAGCCGGCCAGGGTACTACGAGCAGTACTTC
CASSRPGYYEQYF
>TRBJ2-7|-|TRBV6-5|-
TGTGCCAGCAGTTACTCAGCGACAGCTACCTACGAGCAGTACTTC
CASSYSATATYEQYF
>TRBJ2-3|-|TRBV14|-
TGTGCCAGCAGCCAAGATCTTGCCAGCCTTACGCAGTATTTT
CASSQDLASLTQYF
>TRBJ1-2|-|TRBV27|TRBD1
TGTGCCAGCAGTCGGACAGGAGACTATGGCTACACCTTC
CASSRTGDYGYTF
>TRBJ2-1|-|TRBV4-1|TRBD2
TGCGCCAGCAGCCAAGGCCGACTAGCGGACCGGAATGAGCAGTTCTTC
CASSQGRLADRNEQFF
>TRBJ2-1|-|TRBV6-5|TRBD2
TGTGCCAGCAGTTACTTCGGCGGGGGGGCGAATGAGCAGTTCTTC
CASSYFGGGANEQFF
>TRBJ2-1|-|TRBV30|-
TGTGCCCTTAATGAGCAGTTCTTC
CALNEQFF
>TRBJ1-5|-|TRBV7-9|-
TGTGCCAGCAGCGTAGGGGTGGGGCCCTTGGGCAATCAGCCCCAGCATTTT
CASSVGVGPLGNQPQHF
>TRBJ1-6|few|TRBV7-2|-
TGTGCCAGCAGCTTAGGCTCCTATAATTCACCCCTCCACTTT
CASSLGSYNSPLHF
>TRBJ2-3|-|TRBV30|-
TGTGCCTGGGTGGGGCCCGCTCTTAACACAGATACGCAGTATTTT
CAWVGPALNTDTQYF
>TRBJ1-5|-|TRBV5-6|-
TGTGCCAGCAGCTTCTCCCTAAATCAGCCCCAGCATTTT
CASSFSLNQPQHF
>TRBJ2-5|-|TRBV29-1|-
TGCAGCGCCTCATCATCAGGGAAGGGCCAAGAGACCCAGTACTTC
CSASSSGKGQETQYF
>TRBJ1-1|-|TRBV30|-
TGTGCCTGGAGTGTAGGAGTACCCGGCACTGAAGCTTTCTTT
CAWSVGVPGTEAFF
>TRBJ1-6|-|TRBV7-9|TRBD1
TGTGCCAGCAGCTCGACAGGGATAGGTTCACCCCTCCACTTT
CASSSTGIGSPLHF
>TRBJ1-5|once|TRBV19|TRBD1
TGTGCCAGTAGTTTTGAGACAGGGCTAGGGCAGCCCCAGCATTTT
CASSFETGLGQPQHF
>TRBJ1-3|-|TRBV30|-
TGTGCCTGGGGCAGTGGGGGAAACACCATATATTTT
CAWGSGGNTIYF
>TRBJ2-6|once|TRBV29-1|-
TGCAGCGTTGAAGATAGGGGTGGAGGGGGATCCTCTGGGGCCAACGTCCTGACTTTC
CSVEDRGGGGSSGANVLTF
>TRBJ2-7|few|TRBV29-1|-
TGCAGCGTTGGAACAGGGGGGGTCTACGAGCAGTACTTC
CSVGTGGVYEQYF
>TRBJ2-7|few|TRBV13|-
TGTGCCAGCAGCTTAGGGCCGGCCCCTTTCGCCGAGCAGTACTTC
CASSLGPAPFAEQYF
>TRBJ2-7|-|TRBV7-9|-
TGTGCCAGCAGAGGGGGGCCCTCCTACGAGCAGTACTTC
CASRGGPSYEQYF
>TRBJ2-3|-|TRBV18|-
TGTGCCAGCTCACCGCCTAGCACAGATACGCAGTATTTT
CASSPPSTDTQYF
>TRBJ1-1|once|TRBV30|-
TGTGCCTGGAGTCCTCACAGGACCCACGAAGCTTTCTTT
CAWSPHRTHEAFF
>TRBJ2-1|-|TRBV10-3|-
TGTGCCATCAGTGAGTCTCGGGATAAGCAGTTCTTC
CAISESRDKQFF
>TRBJ2-7|-|TRBV9|TRBD1
TGTGCCAGCAGCGTAGGCCGGACAGGATCCTACGAGCAGTACTTC
CASSVGRTGSYEQYF
>TRBJ2-5|-|TRBV15|TRBD1
TGTGCCACCAGCAGCGACAGGGTTAAGACCCAGTACTTC
CATSSDRVKTQYF
>TRBJ2-5|-|TRBV9|TRBD1
TGTGCCAGCAGCCCGTCCGGGACAGAAGAGACCCAGTACTTC
CASSPSGTEETQYF
>TRBJ2-2|few|TRBV10-3|-
TGTGCCACGAGGGGGGACACCGGGGAGCTGTTTTTT
CATRGDTGELFF
>TRBJ1-2|once|TRBV23-1|-
TGCGCCAGCAGTCAATCCCGGGATAACTATGGCTACACCTTC
CASSQSRDNYGYTF
>TRBJ1-5|-|TRBV30|-
TGTGCCTGGAGTGAGGACAGCTATCAGCCCCAGCATTTT
CAWSEDSYQPQHF
>TRBJ1-1|few|TRBV29-1|-
TGCAGCGTTGAGGGGCAGATCACTGAAGCTTTCTTT
CSVEGQITEAFF
>TRBJ1-1|-|TRBV9|TRBD1
TGTGCCAGCAGCAAAGGGACAGGGGGCGCGAGGGCTGAAGCTTTCTTT
CASSKGTGGARAEAFF
>TRBJ1-1|-|TRBV29-1|-
TGCAGCGCAGGGTCGACTGGAGCTTTCTTT
CSAGSTGAFF
>TRBJ2-3|-|TRBV29-1|-
TGCAGCGTTTTGGAAGCGGCCTTCACAGATACGCAGTATTTT
CSVLEAAFTDTQYF
>TRBJ2-4|-|TRBV15|-
TGTGCCACCAGCAGAGTGGAGGCCAAAAACATTCAGTACTTC
CATSRVEAKNIQYF
>TRBJ2-1|-|TRBV5-1|TRBD1
TGCGCCAGCAGTTCAGGGACAGGGGTCTACAATGAGCAGTTCTTC
CASSSGTGVYNEQFF
>TRBJ2-7|once|TRBV29-1|TRBD1
TGCAGCGTTGGGACGACAGGGGATAACGAGCAGTACTTC
CSVGTTGDNEQYF
>TRBJ2-3|-|TRBV29-1|TRBD1
TGCAGCGTCGCCGGGACAGGGGGAAGCACAGATACGCAGTATTTT
CSVAGTGGSTDTQYF
>TRBJ2-3|-|TRBV6-6|-
TGTGCCAGCAGTCCCAGGGGGGAGGGAGTGGACGATACGCAGTATTTT
CASSPRGEGVDDTQYF
>TRBJ2-1|-|TRBV18|-
TGTGCCAGCTCACCCGCGAGGGTGAGGTCCTACAATGAGCAGTTCTTC
CASSPARVRSYNEQFF
>TRBJ1-2|few|TRBV29-1|TRBD1
TGCAGCGTTGAAGACAGGACAGGGCATGGCTACACCTTC
CSVEDRTGHGYTF
>TRBJ2-1|few|TRBV29-1|TRBD1
TGCAGCGTTGTTGGACAGGGTTTTGTCAATGAGCAGTTCTTC
CSVVGQGFVNEQFF